This is a list of T cell receptor beta chains from one sample in a study of Ad26.COV2.S vaccination and SARS-CoV-2 variants. The assay was immunoSEQ multiplex PCR, and TCRdb's table has in-frame clones only and misses some. The table records about 350,000 clones, approximately 84% of them present only once. The sample in question was peripheral blood, obtained in a trial of Ad26.COV2.S vaccine versus placebo. Every receptor here comes from a person between 18 and 65 years old who received the Ad26.COV2.S COVID-19 vaccine or a placebo. Both conserved end residues are part of each CDR3. A D gene is named only where the DNA matches it firmly.

CDR3aa: CATSRDHGSNEKLFF; d_gene: NA; v_gene: TRBV15
CDR3aa: CASSPKLEKIQYF; d_gene: NA; v_gene: TRBV18
CDR3aa: CASQRRFQETQYF; d_gene: NA; v_gene: TRBV5-4
CDR3aa: CASSPTAVGANTGELFF; d_gene: NA; v_gene: TRBV7-9
CDR3aa: CSAHGGTEAFF; d_gene: NA; v_gene: TRBV20-1
CDR3aa: CASRRGGDQPQHF; d_gene: NA; v_gene: TRBV12-3/TRBV12-4
CDR3aa: CASSYSRNEQFF; d_gene: NA; v_gene: TRBV6-2/TRBV6-3
CDR3aa: CASSLWGQGVVQYF; d_gene: NA; v_gene: TRBV27
CDR3aa: CASSSYGTSGSGTGELFF; d_gene: TRBD2; v_gene: TRBV7-7
CDR3aa: CASSMTNTGELFF; d_gene: NA; v_gene: TRBV11-2
CDR3aa: CASSERTSYNEQFF; d_gene: NA; v_gene: TRBV2
CDR3aa: CATSAYTGTGNEKLFF; d_gene: TRBD1; v_gene: TRBV15
CDR3aa: CASSYASGGFSYNEQFF; d_gene: TRBD2; v_gene: TRBV6-2/TRBV6-3
CDR3aa: CASTGGGGETQYF; d_gene: TRBD2; v_gene: TRBV7-2
CDR3aa: CASSLGQTEAFF; d_gene: NA; v_gene: TRBV6-5
CDR3aa: CASSSDLGYTF; d_gene: NA; v_gene: TRBV28
CDR3aa: CASSRTGASPTPYGYTF; d_gene: TRBD1; v_gene: TRBV10-1
CDR3aa: CASSQEWSQETQYF; d_gene: NA; v_gene: TRBV4-3
CDR3aa: CASSAGTNEQYF; d_gene: NA; v_gene: TRBV10-1
CDR3aa: CASSRSGTGGSGANVLTF; d_gene: TRBD1; v_gene: TRBV7-9
CDR3aa: CASSLGGRSAVFF; d_gene: NA; v_gene: TRBV5-1
CDR3aa: CASSRGLAGDYNNEQFF; d_gene: TRBD2; v_gene: TRBV7-2
CDR3aa: CAWRKQRFNSGANVLTF; d_gene: NA; v_gene: TRBV30
CDR3aa: CASSYSGGADTQYF; d_gene: TRBD2; v_gene: TRBV5-4
CDR3aa: CSASSSIGRTGKETQYF; d_gene: NA; v_gene: TRBV20-1
CDR3aa: CASSPSRGDVGPLELFF; d_gene: NA; v_gene: TRBV4-3
CDR3aa: CASSEPGSGNTIYF; d_gene: NA; v_gene: TRBV6-1
CDR3aa: CASSPQGAGGKRTQYF; d_gene: TRBD2; v_gene: TRBV7-2
CDR3aa: CASSEGQVLNEKLFF; d_gene: NA; v_gene: TRBV2
CDR3aa: CASSLSGFYNEQFF; d_gene: NA; v_gene: TRBV27
CDR3aa: CASSLDRAETQYF; d_gene: TRBD1; v_gene: TRBV16
CDR3aa: CASSLASGTGTYEQYF; d_gene: TRBD1; v_gene: TRBV27
CDR3aa: CASSPGSPSDTQYF; d_gene: NA; v_gene: TRBV27
CDR3aa: CASSLSPGVPTEAFF; d_gene: NA; v_gene: TRBV27
CDR3aa: CASSPGGSTTNEKLFF; d_gene: NA; v_gene: TRBV5-4
CDR3aa: CASSAGSGSQRTQYF; d_gene: TRBD2; v_gene: TRBV25-1
CDR3aa: CASSLGSGGAYF; d_gene: TRBD1; v_gene: TRBV5-6
CDR3aa: CASSYGGGAYNEQFF; d_gene: TRBD2; v_gene: TRBV6-2/TRBV6-3
CDR3aa: CASAGRVDGYTF; d_gene: NA; v_gene: TRBV11-2
CDR3aa: CASRLPGQNTEAFF; d_gene: NA; v_gene: TRBV6-5
CDR3aa: CASSLRGPLGTQYF; d_gene: TRBD1; v_gene: TRBV28
CDR3aa: CATMQETSGAYEQYF; d_gene: TRBD2; v_gene: TRBV10-3
CDR3aa: CASSPTSTTFYNEQFF; d_gene: NA; v_gene: TRBV7-9
CDR3aa: CASSELDGGDEQFF; d_gene: NA; v_gene: TRBV25-1
CDR3aa: CASSAQADRSYSNQPQHF; d_gene: TRBD1; v_gene: TRBV2
CDR3aa: CAISESSGNYGYTF; d_gene: NA; v_gene: TRBV10-3
CDR3aa: CASGVGDRGWDEQFF; d_gene: TRBD1; v_gene: TRBV19
CDR3aa: CASSLSASGTTGELFF; d_gene: TRBD2; v_gene: TRBV28
CDR3aa: CASSVDSGSNQPQHF; d_gene: NA; v_gene: TRBV2
CDR3aa: CASTRTGGGDTQYF; d_gene: NA; v_gene: TRBV5-8
CDR3aa: CASSLGDTGELFF; d_gene: NA; v_gene: TRBV5-1
CDR3aa: CASSLPGNGYTF; d_gene: NA; v_gene: TRBV5-1
CDR3aa: CASSLSSRLAGGGTQYF; d_gene: TRBD2; v_gene: TRBV5-1
CDR3aa: CASSQPVGYGVELFF; d_gene: NA; v_gene: TRBV4-3
CDR3aa: CASSFRGTNLGNEQFF; d_gene: NA; v_gene: TRBV6-5
CDR3aa: CASSLPGLASNEQFF; d_gene: TRBD2; v_gene: TRBV3-1/TRBV3-2
CDR3aa: CASSLSVGQGGRGTQYF; d_gene: TRBD1; v_gene: TRBV7-2